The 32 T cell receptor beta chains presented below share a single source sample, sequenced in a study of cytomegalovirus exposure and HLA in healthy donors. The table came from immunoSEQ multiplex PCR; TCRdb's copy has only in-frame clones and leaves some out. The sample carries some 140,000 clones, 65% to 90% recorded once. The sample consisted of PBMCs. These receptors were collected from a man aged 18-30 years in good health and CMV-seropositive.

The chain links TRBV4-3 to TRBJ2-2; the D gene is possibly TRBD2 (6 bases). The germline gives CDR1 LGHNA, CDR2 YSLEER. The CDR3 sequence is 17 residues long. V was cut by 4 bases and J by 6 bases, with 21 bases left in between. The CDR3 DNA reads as TGCGCCAGCAGCCGGATCTGGGACTCTGGAGAGTCCGGGGAGCTGTTTTTT. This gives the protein CASSRIWDSGESGELFF.

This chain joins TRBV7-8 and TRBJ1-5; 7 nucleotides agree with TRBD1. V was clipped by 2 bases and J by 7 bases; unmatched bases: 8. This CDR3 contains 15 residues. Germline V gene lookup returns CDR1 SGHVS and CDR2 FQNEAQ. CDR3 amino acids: CASSLLQGPSQPQHF. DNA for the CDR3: TGTGCCAGCAGCTTACTACAGGGGCCAAGCCAGCCCCAGCATTTT.

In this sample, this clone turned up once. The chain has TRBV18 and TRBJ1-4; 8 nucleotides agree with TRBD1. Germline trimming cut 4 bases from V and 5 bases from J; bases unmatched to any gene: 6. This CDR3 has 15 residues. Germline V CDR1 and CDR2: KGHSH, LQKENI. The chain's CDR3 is CASSRDRGQNEKLFF. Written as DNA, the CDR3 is TGTGCCAGCTCACGAGACAGGGGTCAAAATGAAAAACTGTTTTTT.

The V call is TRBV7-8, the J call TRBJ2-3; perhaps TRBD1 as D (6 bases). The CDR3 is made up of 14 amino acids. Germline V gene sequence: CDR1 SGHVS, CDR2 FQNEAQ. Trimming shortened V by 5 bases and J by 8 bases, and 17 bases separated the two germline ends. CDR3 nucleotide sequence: TGTGCCAGCAGCCATACAGGGATGCTCGGTACGCAGTATTTT. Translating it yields CASSHTGMLGTQYF. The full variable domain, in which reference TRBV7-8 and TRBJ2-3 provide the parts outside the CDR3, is GAGVSQSPRYKVAKRGQDVALRCDPISGHVSLFWYQQALGQGPEFLTYFQNEAQLDKSGLPSDRFFAERPEGSVSTLKIQRTQQEDSAVYLCASSHTGMLGTQYFGPGTRLTVL.

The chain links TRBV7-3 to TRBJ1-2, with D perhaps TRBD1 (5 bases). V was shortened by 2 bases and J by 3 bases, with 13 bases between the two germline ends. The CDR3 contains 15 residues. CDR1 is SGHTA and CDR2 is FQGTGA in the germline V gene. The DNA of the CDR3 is TGTGCCAGCAGCTTAGCCCCGGGGGGATACTATGGCTACACCTTC. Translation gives CASSLAPGGYYGYTF. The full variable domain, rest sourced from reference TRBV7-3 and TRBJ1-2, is GAGVSQTPSNKVTEKGKYVELRCDPISGHTALYWYRQSLGQGPEFLIYFQGTGAADDSGLPNDRFFAVRPEGSVSTLKIQRTERGDSAVYLCASSLAPGGYYGYTFGSGTRLTVV.

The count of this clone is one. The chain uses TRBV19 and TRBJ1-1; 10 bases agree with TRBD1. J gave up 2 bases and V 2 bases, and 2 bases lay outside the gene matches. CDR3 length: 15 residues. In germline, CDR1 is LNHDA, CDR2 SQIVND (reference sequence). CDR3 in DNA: TGTGCCAGTAGTATACGGACAGGGGGTAACACTGAAGCTTTCTTT. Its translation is CASSIRTGGNTEAFF.

CDR3 loop: CASSLAGGAFGNTIYF. CDR3 nucleotide sequence: TGCGCCAGCAGCTTGGCCGGGGGGGCGTTTGGAAACACCATATATTTT. The gene calls are TRBV5-1 and TRBJ1-3, with D perhaps TRBD1 (6 bases). Germline loops: CDR1 SGHRS, CDR2 YFSETQ. V was trimmed by 0 bases and J by 3 bases, leaving 13 bases between them. This CDR3 is built from 16 residues.

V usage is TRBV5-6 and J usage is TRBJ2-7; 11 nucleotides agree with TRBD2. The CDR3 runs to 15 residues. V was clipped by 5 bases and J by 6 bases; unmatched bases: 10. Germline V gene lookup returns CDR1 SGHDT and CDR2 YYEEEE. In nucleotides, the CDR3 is TGTGCCAGCAGAGAACTAGCGGGGGCTCCCCCCGAGCAGTACTTC. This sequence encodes CASRELAGAPPEQYF.

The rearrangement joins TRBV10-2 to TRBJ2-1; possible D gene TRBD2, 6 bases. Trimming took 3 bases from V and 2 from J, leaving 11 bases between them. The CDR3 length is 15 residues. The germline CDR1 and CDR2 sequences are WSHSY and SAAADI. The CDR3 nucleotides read TGCGCCAGCAGTGAACTTGGGGGGACCTACAATGAGCAGTTCTTC. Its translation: CASSELGGTYNEQFF.

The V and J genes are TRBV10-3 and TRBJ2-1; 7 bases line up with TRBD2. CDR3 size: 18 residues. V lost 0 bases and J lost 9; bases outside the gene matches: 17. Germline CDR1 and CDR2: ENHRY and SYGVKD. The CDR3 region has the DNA TGTGCCATCAGTGAGTCCGGGGGGATTGGTCTCGGTTTGAGTGAGCAGTTCTTC. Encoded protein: CAISESGGIGLGLSEQFF.

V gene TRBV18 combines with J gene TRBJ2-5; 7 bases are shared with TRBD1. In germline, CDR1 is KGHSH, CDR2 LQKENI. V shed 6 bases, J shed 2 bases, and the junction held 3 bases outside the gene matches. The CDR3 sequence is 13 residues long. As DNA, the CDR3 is TGTGCCAGCTCCCCGGGACAGCAAGAGACCCAGTACTTC. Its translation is CASSPGQQETQYF.

CDR3 residues: CASSLISQANYGYTF. The CDR3 DNA reads TGTGCCAGCAGCTTGATTTCGCAGGCTAACTATGGCTACACCTTC. V and J are TRBV11-2 and TRBJ1-2, with D unresolved. This CDR3 has 15 amino acids. V was pared by 3 bases and J by 0 bases, with 11 bases between. Germline values: CDR1 SGHAT, CDR2 FQNNGV.

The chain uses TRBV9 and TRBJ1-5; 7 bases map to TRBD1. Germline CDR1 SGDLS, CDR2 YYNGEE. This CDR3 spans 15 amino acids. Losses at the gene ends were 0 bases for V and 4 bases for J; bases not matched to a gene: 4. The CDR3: CASSVGQGPNQPQHF. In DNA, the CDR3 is TGTGCCAGCAGCGTAGGACAGGGACCGAATCAGCCCCAGCATTTT.

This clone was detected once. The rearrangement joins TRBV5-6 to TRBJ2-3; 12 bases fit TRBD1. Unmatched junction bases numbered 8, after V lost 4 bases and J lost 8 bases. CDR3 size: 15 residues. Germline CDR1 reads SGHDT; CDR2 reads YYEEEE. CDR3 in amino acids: CASSPRDRGQGTQYF. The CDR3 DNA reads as TGTGCCAGCAGCCCCCGGGACAGGGGGCAAGGTACGCAGTATTTT.

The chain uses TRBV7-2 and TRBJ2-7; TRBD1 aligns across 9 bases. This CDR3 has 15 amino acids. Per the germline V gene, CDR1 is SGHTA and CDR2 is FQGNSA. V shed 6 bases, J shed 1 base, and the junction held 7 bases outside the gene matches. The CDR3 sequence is CASSPSGTGSYEQYF. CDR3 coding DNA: TGTGCCAGCAGTCCATCCGGGACAGGGTCCTACGAGCAGTACTTC.

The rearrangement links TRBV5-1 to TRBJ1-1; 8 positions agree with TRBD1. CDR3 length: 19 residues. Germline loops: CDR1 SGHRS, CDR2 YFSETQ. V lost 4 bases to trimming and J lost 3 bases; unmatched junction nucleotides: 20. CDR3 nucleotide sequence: TGCGCCAGCAGCCCACACTCGGGGCAGGGGGCAATGAGGGACACTGAAGCTTTCTTT. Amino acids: CASSPHSGQGAMRDTEAFF.

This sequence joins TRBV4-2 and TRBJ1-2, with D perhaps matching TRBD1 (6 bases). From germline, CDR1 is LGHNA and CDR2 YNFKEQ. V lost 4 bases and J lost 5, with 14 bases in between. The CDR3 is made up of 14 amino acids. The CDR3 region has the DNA TGTGCCAGCAGCCCTCCAGGGGCAAGATATGGCTACACCTTC. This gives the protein CASSPPGARYGYTF.

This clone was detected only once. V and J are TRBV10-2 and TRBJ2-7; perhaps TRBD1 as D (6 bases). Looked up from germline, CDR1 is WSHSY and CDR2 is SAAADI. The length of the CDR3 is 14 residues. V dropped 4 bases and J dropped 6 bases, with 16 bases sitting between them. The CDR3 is CASSVGQPGGEQYF. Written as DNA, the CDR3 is TGCGCCAGCAGTGTCGGACAGCCTGGGGGCGAGCAGTACTTC.

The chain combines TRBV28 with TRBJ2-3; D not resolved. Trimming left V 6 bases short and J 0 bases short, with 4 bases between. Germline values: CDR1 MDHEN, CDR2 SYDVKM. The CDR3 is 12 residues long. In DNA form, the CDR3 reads TGTGCCAGCAGAACTAGCACAGATACGCAGTATTTT. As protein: CASRTSTDTQYF. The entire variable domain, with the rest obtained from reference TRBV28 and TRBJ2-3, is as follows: DVKVTQSSRYLVKRTGEKVFLECVQDMDHENMFWYRQDPGLGLRLIYFSYDVKMKEKGDIPEGYSVSREKKERFSLILESASTNQTSMYLCASRTSTDTQYFGPGTRLTVL.

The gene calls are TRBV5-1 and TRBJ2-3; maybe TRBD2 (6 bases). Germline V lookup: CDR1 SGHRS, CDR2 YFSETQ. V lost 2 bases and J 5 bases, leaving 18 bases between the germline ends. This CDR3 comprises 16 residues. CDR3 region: CASSLIWDSGKDTQYF. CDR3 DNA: TGCGCCAGCAGCTTAATCTGGGATAGCGGTAAAGATACGCAGTATTTT.

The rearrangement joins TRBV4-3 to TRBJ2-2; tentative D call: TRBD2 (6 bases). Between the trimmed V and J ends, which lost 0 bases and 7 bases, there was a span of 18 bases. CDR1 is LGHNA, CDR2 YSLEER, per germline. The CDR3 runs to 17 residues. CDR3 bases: TGCGCCAGCAGCCAAGAATGGGAGGAGGGGCGCGGCGGGGAGCTGTTTTTT. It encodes CASSQEWEEGRGGELFF.

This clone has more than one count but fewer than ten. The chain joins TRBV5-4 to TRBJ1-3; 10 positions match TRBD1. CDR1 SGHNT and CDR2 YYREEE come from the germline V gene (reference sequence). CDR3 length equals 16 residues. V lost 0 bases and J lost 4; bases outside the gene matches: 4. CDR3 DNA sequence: TGTGCCAGCAGCTTGGCGGGGACAGGGGTCGGAAACACCATATATTTT. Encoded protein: CASSLAGTGVGNTIYF.

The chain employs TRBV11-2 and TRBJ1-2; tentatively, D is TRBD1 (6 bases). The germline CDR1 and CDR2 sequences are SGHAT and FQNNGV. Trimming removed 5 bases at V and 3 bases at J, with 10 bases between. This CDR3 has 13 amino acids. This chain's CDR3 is CASSPRGDYGYTF. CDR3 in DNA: TGTGCCAGCAGCCCCAGGGGAGACTATGGCTACACCTTC.

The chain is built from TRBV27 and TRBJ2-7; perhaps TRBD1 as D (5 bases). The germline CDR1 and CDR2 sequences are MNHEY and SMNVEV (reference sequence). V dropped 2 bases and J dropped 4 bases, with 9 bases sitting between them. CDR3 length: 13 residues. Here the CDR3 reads CASSLQGQYEQYF. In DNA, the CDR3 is TGTGCCAGCAGTTTACAGGGTCAGTACGAGCAGTACTTC.

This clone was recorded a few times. The CDR3: CASSLSGTGSYGYTF. The CDR3 DNA is TGTGCCAGCAGCTTATCCGGGACAGGAAGCTATGGCTACACCTTC. This rearrangement joins TRBV7-9 to TRBJ1-2; 8 nucleotides match TRBD1. CDR3 length equals 15 residues. V was pared by 2 bases and J by 4 bases, with 6 bases of the junction left unmatched. Germline CDR1 and CDR2: SEHNR and FQNEAQ (reference sequence).

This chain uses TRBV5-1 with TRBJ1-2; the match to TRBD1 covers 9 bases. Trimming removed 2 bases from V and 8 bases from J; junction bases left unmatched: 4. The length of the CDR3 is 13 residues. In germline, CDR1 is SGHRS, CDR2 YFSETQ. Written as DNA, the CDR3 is TGCGCCAGCAGCTTCGGGACAGGGCAGGGCTACACCTTC. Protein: CASSFGTGQGYTF.

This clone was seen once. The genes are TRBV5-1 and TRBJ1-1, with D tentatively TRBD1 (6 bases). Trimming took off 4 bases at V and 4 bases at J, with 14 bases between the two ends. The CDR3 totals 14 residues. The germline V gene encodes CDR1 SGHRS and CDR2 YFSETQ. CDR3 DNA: TGCGCCAGCAGCGCCTCGACAGGACCCACTGAAGCTTTCTTT. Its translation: CASSASTGPTEAFF.

As DNA, the CDR3 is TGTGCCAGCTCGCTCCGGGAGGCAAGCACTGAAGCTTTCTTT. It encodes CASSLREASTEAFF. The gene calls are TRBV18 and TRBJ1-1, with D hard to call. Germline CDR1 reads KGHSH; CDR2 reads LQKENI. The CDR3 extends over 14 amino acids. V dropped 6 bases and J dropped 4 bases, with 15 bases sitting between them. Combining the CDR3 with reference TRBV18 and TRBJ1-1 gives the whole variable domain NAGVMQNPRHLVRRRGQEARLRCSPMKGHSHVYWYRQLPEEGLKFMVYLQKENIIDESGMPKERFSAEFPKEGPSILRIQQVVRGDSAAYFCASSLREASTEAFFGQGTRLTVV.

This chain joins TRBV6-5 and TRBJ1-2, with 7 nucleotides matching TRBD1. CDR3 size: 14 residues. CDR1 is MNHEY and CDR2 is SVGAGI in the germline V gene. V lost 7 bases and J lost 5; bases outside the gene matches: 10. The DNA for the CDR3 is TGTGCCAGCAATAACAGGGGCGGATCATATGGCTACACCTTC. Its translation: CASNNRGGSYGYTF.

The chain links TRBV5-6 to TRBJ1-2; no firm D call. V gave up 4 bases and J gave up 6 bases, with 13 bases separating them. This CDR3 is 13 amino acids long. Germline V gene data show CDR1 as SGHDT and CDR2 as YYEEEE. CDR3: CASSAGVLDGYTF. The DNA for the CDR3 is TGTGCCAGCAGCGCCGGGGTCTTGGATGGCTACACCTTC.

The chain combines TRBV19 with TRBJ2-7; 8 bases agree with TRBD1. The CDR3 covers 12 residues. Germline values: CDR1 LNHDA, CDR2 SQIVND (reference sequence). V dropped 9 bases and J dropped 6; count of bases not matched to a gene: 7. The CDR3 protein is CASEEDRGEQYF. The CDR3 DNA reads TGTGCCAGCGAAGAAGACAGGGGCGAGCAGTACTTC.

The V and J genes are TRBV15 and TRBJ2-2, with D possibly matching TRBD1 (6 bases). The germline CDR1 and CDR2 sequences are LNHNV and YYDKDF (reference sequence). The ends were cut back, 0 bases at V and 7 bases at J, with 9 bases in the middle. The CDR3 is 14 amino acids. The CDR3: CATSRDRDIGELFF. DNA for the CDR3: TGTGCCACCAGCAGAGACAGGGACATCGGGGAGCTGTTTTTT.